What follows are 24 T cell receptor beta chains derived from one specimen sequenced in a study of cytomegalovirus exposure and HLA in healthy donors. Both 60 Vbeta primers and 13 Jbeta primers went into the PCR. TCRdb's copy holds only in-frame clones and misses some; the assay was immunoSEQ multiplex PCR. In the table there are roughly 110,000 clones, approximately 85% of which are singletons. The sample was PBMCs. Every receptor here comes from a man between 45 and 60 years old in good health and CMV-seronegative.

The chain is built from TRBV15 and TRBJ1-4; 7 bases fit TRBD1. CDR1 is LNHNV, CDR2 YYDKDF, per germline (reference sequence). The CDR3 extends over 16 amino acids. V shed 3 bases, J shed 3 bases, and the junction held 7 bases outside the gene matches. CDR3 in DNA: TGTGCCACCAGCAGCCCTGACAGGGTGGCTAATGAAAAACTGTTTTTT. Amino acids: CATSSPDRVANEKLFF.

CDR3 DNA: TGTGCCAGCAGCCGTACAGGGGCCGAGCAGTACTTC. Translation: CASSRTGAEQYF. This rearrangement joins TRBV11-1 to TRBJ2-7; 7 positions agree with TRBD1. Germline CDR1 SGHAT, CDR2 FQDESV (reference sequence). This CDR3 is built from 12 residues. J gave up 6 bases and V 5 bases, and 4 bases lay outside the gene matches.

As concerns this clone: A junction end diverges from the germline sequence, so it may reflect a read error. The rearrangement uses TRBV7-2 and TRBJ2-5, with D maybe TRBD1 (5 bases). Germline-derived CDR1 and CDR2 are SGHTA and FQGNSA. This CDR3 is 14 amino acids long. The chain's CDR3 is CASSFQGIQEAQYF. The CDR3 region has the DNA TGTGCCAGCAGCTTCCAGGGCATCCAAGAGGCCCAGTACTTC.

This sequence joins TRBV6-1 and TRBJ2-7; 7 positions match TRBD1. The trim removed 7 bases at V and 0 bases at J, leaving 6 bases unmatched. Per the germline V gene, CDR1 is MNHNS and CDR2 is SASEGT. The CDR3 covers 14 residues. Here the CDR3 reads CASTEGAGSYEQYF. The CDR3 DNA reads TGTGCCAGCACTGAGGGGGCCGGCTCCTACGAGCAGTACTTC.

This clone was found a few times. This chain uses TRBV5-4 with TRBJ2-1, with 7 bases identical to TRBD2. With 0 bases clipped from V and 9 bases from J, the junction kept 3 bases outside the gene matches. The CDR3 extends over 13 amino acids. Germline values: CDR1 SGHNT, CDR2 YYREEE (reference sequence). For the CDR3, the DNA is TGTGCCAGCAGCTTGGGGGGGGGTGGTGAGCAGTTCTTC. Protein product: CASSLGGGGEQFF.

V usage is TRBV25-1 and J usage is TRBJ1-6, with 10 bases aligning to TRBD1. The V gene's germline CDR1 is MGHDK and CDR2 SYGVNS. The CDR3 length is 13 residues. The V segment lost 7 bases and the J segment 8 bases; nucleotides outside the gene matches: 2. Written as DNA, the CDR3 is TGTGCCAGCATCGGGACAGGGGATTCACCCCTCCACTTT. Translated, it gives CASIGTGDSPLHF.

The chain couples TRBV6-5 to TRBJ2-1; TRBD1 is a possible D gene (8 bases). V was cut by 5 bases and J by 8 bases, with 16 bases left in between. CDR3 length: 14 amino acids. The germline V gene has CDR1 MNHEY and CDR2 SVGAGI. This CDR3 reads CASSPDREGYEQFF. The CDR3, as DNA: TGTGCCAGCAGTCCGGACAGGGAGGGCTATGAGCAGTTCTTC.

This sequence joins TRBV29-1 and TRBJ2-6; 9 bases match TRBD1. CDR3 length: 15 residues. The germline CDR1 and CDR2 sequences are SQVTM and ANQGSEA. The V gene end was trimmed by 7 bases and the J gene end by 4 bases; junction bases not matched to a gene: 8. CDR3 coding DNA: TGCAGCGCCGAACAGGGGGCCGGGGGGGCCAACGTCCTGACTTTC. Amino acids: CSAEQGAGGANVLTF.

This chain's CDR3 is CAISGAGRLSGNTIYF. For the CDR3, the DNA is TGTGCCATCAGTGGTGCAGGGAGGCTCTCTGGAAACACCATATATTTT. The J gene is TRBJ1-3, the V gene TRBV10-3; D perhaps matches TRBD1 (5 bases). In germline, CDR1 is ENHRY, CDR2 SYGVKD. The ends were cut back, 4 bases at V and 0 bases at J, with 13 bases in the middle. This CDR3 comprises 16 residues.

V gene TRBV7-8 combines with J gene TRBJ1-5; TRBD1 is a possible D gene (5 bases). This CDR3 comprises 17 residues. V lost 5 bases and J lost 2, with 19 bases in between. Germline V gene lookup returns CDR1 SGHVS and CDR2 FQNEAQ. The CDR3 DNA is TGTGCCAGCAGCCTTAGGGGCGTTGCGGGAGGCAATCAGCCCCAGCATTTT. It is translated as CASSLRGVAGGNQPQHF.

The chain has TRBV18 and TRBJ2-2, with D possibly being TRBD2 (6 bases). Germline-derived CDR1 and CDR2 are KGHSH and LQKENI. The V end was cut by 0 bases, the J end by 2 bases, with 13 bases between. The CDR3 is made up of 17 amino acids. The CDR3 DNA reads TGTGCCAGCTCACCACCGATGCAGGGAGGTAACACCGGGGAGCTGTTTTTT. This sequence encodes CASSPPMQGGNTGELFF.

This rearrangement joins TRBV5-5 to TRBJ1-3; 9 nucleotides match TRBD1. The CDR3 spans 17 residues. CDR1 and CDR2 (germline): SGHKS, YYEKEE (reference sequence). Germline trimming cut 2 bases from V and 3 bases from J; bases unmatched to any gene: 9. The DNA for the CDR3 is TGTGCCAGCAGCTTAATACAGGGGGCGGTTATTGGAAACACCATATATTTT. This codes for CASSLIQGAVIGNTIYF.

The chain couples TRBV28 to TRBJ2-1; 8 nucleotides agree with TRBD2. Germline trimming cut 4 bases from V and 5 bases from J; bases unmatched to any gene: 7. From germline, CDR1 is MDHEN and CDR2 SYDVKM. This CDR3 contains 15 residues. CDR3 region: CASSSISGVDNEQFF. The CDR3 DNA is TGTGCCAGCAGTTCTATTAGCGGGGTGGACAATGAGCAGTTCTTC.

This chain joins TRBV5-1 and TRBJ2-7, with TRBD1 matching over 10 bases. The CDR3 length is 15 residues. After removal of 5 bases from V and 1 base from J, the junction contained 6 bases not matched to a gene. Germline loops: CDR1 SGHRS, CDR2 YFSETQ. The CDR3 here is CASRIGQGGSYEQYF. The CDR3, as DNA: TGCGCCAGCAGAATAGGACAGGGGGGATCCTACGAGCAGTACTTC.

This chain connects TRBV5-6 to TRBJ1-1; TRBD1 agrees at 9 bases. The CDR3 is made up of 14 amino acids. Germline-derived CDR1 and CDR2 are SGHDT and YYEEEE. The trim removed 3 bases at V and 4 bases at J, leaving 4 bases unmatched. The CDR3, as DNA: TGTGCCAGCAGCTGGGGACAGGGAAGCACTGAAGCTTTCTTT. This translates into CASSWGQGSTEAFF.

The chain joins TRBV5-1 to TRBJ2-3, with TRBD1 as a possible D gene (6 bases). CDR1 is SGHRS and CDR2 is YFSETQ in the germline V gene. The V and J ends lost 5 bases and 4 bases respectively, with 17 bases between them. This CDR3 comprises 15 residues. CDR3 protein: CASRSTGGRPDTQYF. In DNA, the CDR3 is TGCGCCAGCAGATCGACAGGAGGCCGTCCAGATACGCAGTATTTT.

The chain uses TRBV5-4 and TRBJ1-1; possibly TRBD1 for D (6 bases). V dropped 4 bases and J dropped 6 bases, with 25 bases sitting between them. Germline CDR1 is SGHNT and CDR2 is YYREEE (reference sequence). The CDR3 is 17 amino acids. The DNA for the CDR3 is TGTGCCAGCAGCCCCCCCGTGGGGGGGCGAGGGGTGTCTGAAGCTTTCTTT. It codes for CASSPPVGGRGVSEAFF.

The rearrangement uses TRBV7-8 and TRBJ2-7, with D perhaps TRBD2 (5 bases). V was cut by 6 bases and J by 5 bases, with 14 bases left in between. Germline V CDR1 and CDR2: SGHVS, FQNEAQ. The CDR3 consists of 13 residues. CDR3 bases: TGTGCCAGCAGTCCAAGCGGCCCTCACGAGCAGTACTTC. This codes for CASSPSGPHEQYF.

The rearrangement joins TRBV6-1 to TRBJ1-2; a weak D match, TRBD1 (5 bases). The CDR3 is 13 residues long. V shed 6 bases and J shed 5 bases, with 13 bases lying between them. From germline, CDR1 is MNHNS and CDR2 SASEGT. CDR3 DNA: TGTGCCAGCAGCGGCAGGGTCTTATATGGCTACACCTTC. This sequence encodes CASSGRVLYGYTF.

This clone was detected only a few times. The chain employs TRBV12-5 and TRBJ1-2, with D maybe TRBD1 (5 bases). The CDR3 totals 14 residues. Trimming left V 3 bases short and J 4 bases short, with 12 bases between. In germline, CDR1 is LGHNT, CDR2 FRNRAP. CDR3 DNA: TGTGCTAGTGGTTTAGGGGCGGGGATCTATGGCTACACCTTC. Protein product: CASGLGAGIYGYTF.

The rearrangement joins TRBV4-1 to TRBJ1-2; a weak D match, TRBD1 (5 bases). From germline, CDR1 is MGHRA and CDR2 YSYEKL. Trimming cost V 3 bases and J 2 bases, with 16 bases left between them. The CDR3 is 16 residues long. In nucleotides, the CDR3 is TGCGCCAGCAGCCATAATGACAGAGACAGAAACTATGGCTACACCTTC. It translates to CASSHNDRDRNYGYTF.

The gene calls are TRBV7-9 and TRBJ2-3, with D possibly matching TRBD1 (6 bases). This CDR3 comprises 15 residues. Deletions cut 1 base from V and 4 bases from J, with 12 bases between. Germline V gene sequence: CDR1 SEHNR, CDR2 FQNEAQ (reference sequence). The DNA for the CDR3 is TGTGCCAGCAGCTTAGTTGGGGGCGGGCCAGATACGCAGTATTTT. Translation gives CASSLVGGGPDTQYF.

This chain uses TRBV7-8 with TRBJ1-2; TRBD1 agrees at 7 bases. CDR1 and CDR2 (germline): SGHVS, FQNEAQ. This CDR3 has 13 residues. Trimming at V came to 5 bases and at J to 7 bases, leaving 7 bases not matched to a gene. The CDR3, as DNA: TGTGCCAGCAGCCCCCCAGGGGGTCTTGGCTACACCTTC. It yields the protein CASSPPGGLGYTF. Full variable domain (remainder filled in from reference TRBV7-8 and TRBJ1-2): GAGVSQSPRYKVAKRGQDVALRCDPISGHVSLFWYQQALGQGPEFLTYFQNEAQLDKSGLPSDRFFAERPEGSVSTLKIQRTQQEDSAVYLCASSPPGGLGYTFGSGTRLTVV.

The gene calls are TRBV5-1 and TRBJ1-5; TRBD1 matches at 8 bases. Looked up from germline, CDR1 is SGHRS and CDR2 is YFSETQ. The J segment lost 2 bases and the V segment lost 4 bases, leaving 2 bases of the junction unmatched. This CDR3 spans 14 amino acids. CDR3: CASSPTGGNQPQHF. The DNA for the CDR3 is TGCGCCAGCAGCCCGACAGGGGGCAATCAGCCCCAGCATTTT. Drawing the rest from reference TRBV5-1 and TRBJ1-5, the complete variable domain is KAGVTQTPRYLIKTRGQQVTLSCSPISGHRSVSWYQQTPGQGLQFLFEYFSETQRNKGNFPGRFSGRQFSNSRSEMNVSTLELGDSALYLCASSPTGGNQPQHFGDGTRLSIL.